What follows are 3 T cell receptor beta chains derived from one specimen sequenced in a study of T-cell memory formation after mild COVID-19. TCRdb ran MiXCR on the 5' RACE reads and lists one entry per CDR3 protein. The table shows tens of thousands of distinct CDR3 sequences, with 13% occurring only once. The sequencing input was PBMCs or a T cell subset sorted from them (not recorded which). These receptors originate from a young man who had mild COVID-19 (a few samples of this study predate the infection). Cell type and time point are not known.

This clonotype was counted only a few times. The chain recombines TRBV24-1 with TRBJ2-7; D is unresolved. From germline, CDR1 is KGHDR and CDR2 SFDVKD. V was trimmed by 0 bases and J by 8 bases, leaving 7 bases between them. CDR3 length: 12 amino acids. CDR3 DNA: TGTGCCACCAGTGATTTGCGTGGGAAGCAGTACTTC. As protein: CATSDLRGKQYF.

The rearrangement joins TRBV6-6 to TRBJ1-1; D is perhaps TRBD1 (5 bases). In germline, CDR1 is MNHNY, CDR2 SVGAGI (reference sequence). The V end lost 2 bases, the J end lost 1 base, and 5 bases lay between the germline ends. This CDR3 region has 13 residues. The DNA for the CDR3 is TGTGCCAGCAGTTACACAGGGAACACTGAAGCTTTCTTT. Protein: CASSYTGNTEAFF.

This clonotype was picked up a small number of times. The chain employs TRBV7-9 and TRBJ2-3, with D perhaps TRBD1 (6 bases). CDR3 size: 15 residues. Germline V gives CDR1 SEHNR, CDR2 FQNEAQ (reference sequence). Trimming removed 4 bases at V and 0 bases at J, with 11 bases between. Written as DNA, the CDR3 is TGTGCCAGCAGCTCCTCAGGGGATAGCACAGATACGCAGTATTTT. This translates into CASSSSGDSTDTQYF.